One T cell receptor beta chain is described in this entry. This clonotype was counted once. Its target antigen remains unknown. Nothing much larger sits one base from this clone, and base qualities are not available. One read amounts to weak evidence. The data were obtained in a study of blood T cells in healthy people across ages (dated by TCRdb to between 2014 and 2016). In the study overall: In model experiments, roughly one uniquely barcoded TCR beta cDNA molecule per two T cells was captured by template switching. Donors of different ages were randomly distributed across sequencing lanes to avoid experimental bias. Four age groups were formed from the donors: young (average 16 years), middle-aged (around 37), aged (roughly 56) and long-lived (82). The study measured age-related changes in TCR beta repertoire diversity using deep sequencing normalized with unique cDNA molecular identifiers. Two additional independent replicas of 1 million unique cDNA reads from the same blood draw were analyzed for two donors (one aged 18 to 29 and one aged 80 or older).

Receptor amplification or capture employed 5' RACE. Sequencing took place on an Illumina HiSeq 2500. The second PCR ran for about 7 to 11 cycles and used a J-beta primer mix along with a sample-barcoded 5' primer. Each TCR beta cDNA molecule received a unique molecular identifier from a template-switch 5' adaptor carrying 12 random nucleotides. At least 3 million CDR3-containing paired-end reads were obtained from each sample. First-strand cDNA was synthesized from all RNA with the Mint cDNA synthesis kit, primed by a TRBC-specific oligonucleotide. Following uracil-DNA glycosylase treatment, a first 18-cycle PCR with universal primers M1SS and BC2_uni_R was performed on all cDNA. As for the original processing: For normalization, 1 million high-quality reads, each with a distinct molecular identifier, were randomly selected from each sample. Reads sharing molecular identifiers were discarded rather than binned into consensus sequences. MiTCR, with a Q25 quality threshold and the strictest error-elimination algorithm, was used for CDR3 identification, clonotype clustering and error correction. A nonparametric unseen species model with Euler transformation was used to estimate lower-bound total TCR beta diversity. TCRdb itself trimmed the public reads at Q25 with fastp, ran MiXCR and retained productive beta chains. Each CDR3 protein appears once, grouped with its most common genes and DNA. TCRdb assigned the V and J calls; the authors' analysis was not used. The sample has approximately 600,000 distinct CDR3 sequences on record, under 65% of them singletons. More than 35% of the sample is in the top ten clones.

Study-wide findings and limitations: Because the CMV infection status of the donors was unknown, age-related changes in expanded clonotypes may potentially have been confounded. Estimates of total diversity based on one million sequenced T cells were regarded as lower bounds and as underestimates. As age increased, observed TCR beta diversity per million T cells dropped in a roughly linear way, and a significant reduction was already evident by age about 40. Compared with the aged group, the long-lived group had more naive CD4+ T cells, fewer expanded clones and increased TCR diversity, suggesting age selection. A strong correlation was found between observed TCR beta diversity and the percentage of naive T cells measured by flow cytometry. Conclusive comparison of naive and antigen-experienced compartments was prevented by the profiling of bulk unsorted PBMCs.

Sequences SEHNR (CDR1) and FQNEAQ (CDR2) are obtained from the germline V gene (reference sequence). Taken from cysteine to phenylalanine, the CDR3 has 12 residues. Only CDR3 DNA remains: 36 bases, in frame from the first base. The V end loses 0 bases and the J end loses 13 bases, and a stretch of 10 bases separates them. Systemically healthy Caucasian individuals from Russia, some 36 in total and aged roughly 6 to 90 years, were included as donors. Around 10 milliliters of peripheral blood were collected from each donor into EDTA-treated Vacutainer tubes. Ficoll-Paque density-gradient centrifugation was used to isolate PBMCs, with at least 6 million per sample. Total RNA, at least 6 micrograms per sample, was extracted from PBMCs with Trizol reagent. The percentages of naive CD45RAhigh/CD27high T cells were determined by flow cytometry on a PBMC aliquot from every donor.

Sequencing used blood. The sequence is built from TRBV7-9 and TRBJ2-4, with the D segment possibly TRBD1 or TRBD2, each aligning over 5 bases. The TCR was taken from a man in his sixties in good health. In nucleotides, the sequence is TGTGCCAGCAGCTTAGCGTCCTGGGGGCAGTACTTC. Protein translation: CASSLASWGQYF. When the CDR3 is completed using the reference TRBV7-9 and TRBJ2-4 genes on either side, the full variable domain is DTGVSQNPRHKITKRGQNVTFRCDPISEHNRLYWYRQTLGQGPEFLTYFQNEAQLEKSRLLSDRFSAERPKGSFSTLEIQRTEQGDSAMYLCASSLASWGQYFGAGTRLSVL.